This entry concerns a single TCR beta chain. Its target is not known. The CDR3 has 16 amino acids. Germline V gene data show CDR1 as SGHNT and CDR2 as YENEEA. Germline trimming cut 5 bases from V and 8 bases from J; bases unmatched to any gene: 8. This sample is drawn from a study of identical twins. Template switching added a universal primer site; cDNA carried unique molecular identifiers. TCRdb independently ran MiXCR on the 5' RACE reads; one entry per CDR3 protein. The sample holds 1.5 million to 2 million distinct CDR3 sequences, around 29% seen once. The study, taken as a whole, reports: Out-of-frame beta sequences exhibited a weaker degree of excess twin sharing. The abundant beta clonotypes from cord blood had fewer insertions, and memory repertoires had none of this.

The origin of this receptor is a newborn girl in good health. The source material was cord blood. V is TRBV11-3 and J is TRBJ2-1; 14 bases line up with TRBD2. As DNA, the CDR3 is TGTGCCAGCAGCAACCGACTAGCGGGAGGGGGGGATGAGCAGTTCTTC. Translated, it gives CASSNRLAGGGDEQFF.